Listed here are 6 T cell receptor beta chains from one sample, sequenced in a study of early T cells in non-severe SARS-CoV-2 infection. TCRdb passed the 5' RACE reads through MiXCR, listing each CDR3 protein once. The profile shows about 17,000 distinct CDR3 sequences, about 6% of them singletons. The sequencing used whole blood, collected at baseline. Source of these receptors: an adult who was a healthcare worker with PCR-confirmed SARS-CoV-2 infection or an uninfected control (not recorded which).

This clonotype is labeled medium-sized. V is TRBV5-1 and J is TRBJ1-2; 10 bases align to TRBD1. Germline V gene sequence: CDR1 SGHRS, CDR2 YFSETQ. The CDR3 has 16 amino acids. J lost 6 bases, V lost 3 bases, and 11 bases had no gene match. The CDR3 region is CASSYQTGGMIDGYTF. CDR3 in DNA: TGCGCCAGCAGCTACCAGACAGGGGGCATGATAGATGGCTACACCTTC.

This clonotype was detected ten times or more. The chain recombines TRBV18 with TRBJ1-1; no firm D call. V shed 2 bases and J shed 3 bases, with 7 bases lying between them. The CDR3 is 13 amino acids. Germline CDR1 and CDR2: KGHSH and LQKENI. The CDR3 reads CASSPESYTEAFF. CDR3 DNA: TGTGCCAGCTCACCAGAGTCCTACACTGAAGCTTTCTTT.

This clonotype was detected only a few times. This may come from a read error, since a much larger clone is one base off. The chain links TRBV2 to TRBJ2-6; D is ambiguous. Trimming stripped 10 bases from V and 0 bases from J, with 7 bases between. CDR1 is SNHLY and CDR2 is FYNNEI in the germline V gene. The CDR3 runs to 13 residues. The CDR3 DNA is TGTGCCAACAGAGACTCTGGGGCCAACGTCCTGACTTTC. Translation gives CANRDSGANVLTF.

A note on this clonotype: A much larger clone lies one base from this, so it may be a read error. The chain has TRBV5-3 and TRBJ1-3; D might be TRBD1 (5 bases). TRBV5-3 is treated as an ORF (open reading frame) with a function not yet certain. V was shortened by 7 bases and J by 0 bases, with 17 bases between the two germline ends. This CDR3 contains 16 residues. CDR3 DNA: TGTGCCAGACGCACGGGGGGATCCCGCTCTGGAAACACCATATATTTT. It encodes CARRTGGSRSGNTIYF.

This clonotype has more than one count but fewer than ten. This chain uses TRBV11-2 with TRBJ1-1; weak D call: TRBD1 (6 bases). Germline CDR1 reads SGHAT; CDR2 reads FQNNGV. The V gene lost 4 bases and the J gene lost 8 bases, with 17 bases spanning the gap. The CDR3 consists of 14 residues. The CDR3 reads CASSSTRQVAEAFF. The CDR3, as DNA: TGTGCCAGCAGCTCCACGAGACAGGTCGCGGAAGCTTTCTTT. The variable domain in full, completed from reference TRBV11-2 and TRBJ1-1, reads EAGVAQSPRYKIIEKRQSVAFWCNPISGHATLYWYQQILGQGPKLLIQFQNNGVVDDSQLPKDRFSAERLKGVDSTLKIQPAKLEDSAVYLCASSSTRQVAEAFFGQGTRLTVV.

This clonotype was counted many times. The chain links TRBV7-6 to TRBJ2-1; D perhaps matches TRBD1 (8 bases). The CDR3 runs 21 residues. CDR1 is SGHVS, CDR2 FNYEAQ, per germline. The ends were cut back, 5 bases at V and 4 bases at J, with 33 bases in the middle. The CDR3 DNA is TGTGCCAGCAGCCGAACCTTACCAAGGACAGGGAGGGTGGTACCATACAATGAGCAGTTCTTC. It translates to CASSRTLPRTGRVVPYNEQFF.